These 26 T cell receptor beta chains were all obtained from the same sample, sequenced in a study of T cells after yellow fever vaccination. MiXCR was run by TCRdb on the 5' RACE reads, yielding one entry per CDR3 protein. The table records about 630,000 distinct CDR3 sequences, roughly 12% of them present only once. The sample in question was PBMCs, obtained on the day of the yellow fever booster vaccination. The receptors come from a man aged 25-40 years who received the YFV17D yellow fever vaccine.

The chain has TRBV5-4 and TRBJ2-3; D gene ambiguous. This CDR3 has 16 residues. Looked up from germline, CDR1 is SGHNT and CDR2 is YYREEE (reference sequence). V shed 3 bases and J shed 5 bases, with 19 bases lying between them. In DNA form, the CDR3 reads TGTGCCAGCAGCTCGTCCCTCAATCCTCCGGAAGATACGCAGTATTTT. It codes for CASSSSLNPPEDTQYF.

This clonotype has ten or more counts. CDR3 residues: CASSPPGLAGGETQYF. As DNA, the CDR3 is TGTGCCAGCAGTCCCCCGGGACTAGCGGGAGGGGAGACCCAGTACTTC. The genes are TRBV12-3 or TRBV12-4 and TRBJ2-5; 16 bases align to TRBD2. The CDR3 covers 16 residues. V lost 5 bases, J lost 5 bases, and 5 bases stayed unmatched.

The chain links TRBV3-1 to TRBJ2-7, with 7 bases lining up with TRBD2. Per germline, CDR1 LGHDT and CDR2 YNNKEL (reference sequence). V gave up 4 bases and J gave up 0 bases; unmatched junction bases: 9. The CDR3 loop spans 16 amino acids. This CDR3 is CASSRQGGINSYEQYF. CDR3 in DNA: TGTGCCAGCAGCCGCCAGGGAGGGATCAACTCCTACGAGCAGTACTTC.

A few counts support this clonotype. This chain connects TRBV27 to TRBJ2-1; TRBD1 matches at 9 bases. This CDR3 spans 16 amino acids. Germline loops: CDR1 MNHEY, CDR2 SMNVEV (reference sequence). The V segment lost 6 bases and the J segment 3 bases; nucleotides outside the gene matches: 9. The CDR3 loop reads CASSVVGTGLYNEQFF. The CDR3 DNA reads TGTGCCAGCAGCGTTGTGGGGACAGGGCTCTACAATGAGCAGTTCTTC.

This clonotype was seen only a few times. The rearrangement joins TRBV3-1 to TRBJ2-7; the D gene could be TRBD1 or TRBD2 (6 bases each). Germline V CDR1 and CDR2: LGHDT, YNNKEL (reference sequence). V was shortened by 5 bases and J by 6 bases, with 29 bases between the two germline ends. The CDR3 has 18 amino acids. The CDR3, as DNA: TGTGCCAGCAGCTCGGTACCCCCCGGGACTGGGGGCGGAGGCGAGCAGTACTTC. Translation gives CASSSVPPGTGGGGEQYF.

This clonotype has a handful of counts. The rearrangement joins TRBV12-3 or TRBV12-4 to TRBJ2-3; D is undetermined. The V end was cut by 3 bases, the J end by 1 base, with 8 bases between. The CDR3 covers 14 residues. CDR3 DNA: TGTGCCAGCAGTTTTGCCGGACGCACAGATACGCAGTATTTT. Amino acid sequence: CASSFAGRTDTQYF.

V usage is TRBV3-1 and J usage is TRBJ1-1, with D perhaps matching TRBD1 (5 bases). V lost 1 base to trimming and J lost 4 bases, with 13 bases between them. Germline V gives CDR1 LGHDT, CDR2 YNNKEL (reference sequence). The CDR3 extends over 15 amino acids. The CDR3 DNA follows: TGTGCCAGCAGCCAAGGAGGGGTGGAAATCACTGAAGCTTTCTTT. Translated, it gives CASSQGGVEITEAFF.

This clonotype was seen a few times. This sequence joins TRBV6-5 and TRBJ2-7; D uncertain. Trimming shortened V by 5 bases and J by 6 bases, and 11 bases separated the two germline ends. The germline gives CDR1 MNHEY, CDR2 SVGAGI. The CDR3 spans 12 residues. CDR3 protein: CASSKQSSEQYF. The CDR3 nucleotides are TGTGCCAGCAGTAAACAGAGTTCCGAGCAGTACTTC.

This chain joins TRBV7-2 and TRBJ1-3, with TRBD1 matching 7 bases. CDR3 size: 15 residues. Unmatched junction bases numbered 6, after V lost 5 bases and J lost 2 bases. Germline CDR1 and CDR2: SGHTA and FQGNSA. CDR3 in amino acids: CASSAKTGTGNTIYF. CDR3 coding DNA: TGTGCCAGCAGCGCAAAGACAGGGACTGGAAACACCATATATTTT.

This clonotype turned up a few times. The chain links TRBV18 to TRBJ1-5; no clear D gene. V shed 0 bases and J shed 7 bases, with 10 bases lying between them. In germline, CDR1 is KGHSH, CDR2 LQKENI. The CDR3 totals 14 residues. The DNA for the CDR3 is TGTGCCAGCTCACCACCTGGAGGCGGCCAGCCCCAGCATTTT. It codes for CASSPPGGGQPQHF.

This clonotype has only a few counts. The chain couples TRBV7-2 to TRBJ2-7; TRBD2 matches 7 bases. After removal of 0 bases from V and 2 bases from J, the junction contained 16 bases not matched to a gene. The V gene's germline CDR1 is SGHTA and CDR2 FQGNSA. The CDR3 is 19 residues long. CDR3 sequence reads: CASSLAWGGETSSPYEQYF. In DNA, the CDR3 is TGTGCCAGCAGCTTAGCCTGGGGTGGTGAGACTAGCAGTCCCTACGAGCAGTACTTC.

The CDR3 loop reads CASSSHSASAPYEQYF. CDR3 bases: TGTGCCAGCAGTTCCCATTCTGCCTCGGCCCCCTACGAGCAGTACTTC. This chain links TRBV27 with TRBJ2-7; D gene ambiguous. With 4 bases removed from V and 2 bases from J, the gap between germline ends came to 18 bases. The CDR3 runs 16 residues. The V gene's germline CDR1 is MNHEY and CDR2 SMNVEV (reference sequence).

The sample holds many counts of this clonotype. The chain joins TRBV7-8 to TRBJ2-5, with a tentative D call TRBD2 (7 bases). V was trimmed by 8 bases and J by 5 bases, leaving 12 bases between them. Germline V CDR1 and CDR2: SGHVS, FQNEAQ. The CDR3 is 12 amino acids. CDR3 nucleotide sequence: TGTGCCAGCGGACTAGGGGGGGAGACCCAGTACTTC. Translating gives CASGLGGETQYF.

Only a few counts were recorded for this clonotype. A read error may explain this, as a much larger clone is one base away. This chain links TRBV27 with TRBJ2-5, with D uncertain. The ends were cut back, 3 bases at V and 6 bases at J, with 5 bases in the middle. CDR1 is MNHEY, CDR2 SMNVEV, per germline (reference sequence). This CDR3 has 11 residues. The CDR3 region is CASSFGKTQYF. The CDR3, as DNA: TGTGCCAGCAGTTTTGGAAAGACCCAGTACTTC.

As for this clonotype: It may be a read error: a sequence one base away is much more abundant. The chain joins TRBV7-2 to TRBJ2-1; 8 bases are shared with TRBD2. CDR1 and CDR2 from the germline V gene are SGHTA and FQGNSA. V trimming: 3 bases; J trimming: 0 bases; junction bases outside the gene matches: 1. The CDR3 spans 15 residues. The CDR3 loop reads CASSFSGISYNEQFF. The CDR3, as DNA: TGTGCCAGCAGCTTTAGCGGGATCTCCTACAATGAGCAGTTCTTC.

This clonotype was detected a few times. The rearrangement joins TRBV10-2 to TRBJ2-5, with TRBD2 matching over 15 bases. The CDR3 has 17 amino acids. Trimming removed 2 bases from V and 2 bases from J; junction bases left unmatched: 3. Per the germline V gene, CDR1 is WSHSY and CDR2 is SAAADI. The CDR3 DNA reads TGCGCCAGCAGTGAGCCGGGACTAGCGGGAGGACAAGAGACCCAGTACTTC. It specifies CASSEPGLAGGQETQYF.

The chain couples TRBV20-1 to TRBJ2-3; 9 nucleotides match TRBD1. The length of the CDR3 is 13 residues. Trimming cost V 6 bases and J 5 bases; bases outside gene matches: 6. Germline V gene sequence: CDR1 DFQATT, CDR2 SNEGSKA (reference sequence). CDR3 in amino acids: CSAGTGSVDTQYF. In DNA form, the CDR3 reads TGCAGTGCCGGGACAGGGTCGGTAGATACGCAGTATTTT.

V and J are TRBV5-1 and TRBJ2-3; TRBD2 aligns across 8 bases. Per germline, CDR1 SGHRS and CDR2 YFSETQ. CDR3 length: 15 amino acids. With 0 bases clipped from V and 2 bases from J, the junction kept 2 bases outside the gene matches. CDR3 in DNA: TGCGCCAGCAGCTTGGTGACTAGCGACACAGATACGCAGTATTTT. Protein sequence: CASSLVTSDTDTQYF.

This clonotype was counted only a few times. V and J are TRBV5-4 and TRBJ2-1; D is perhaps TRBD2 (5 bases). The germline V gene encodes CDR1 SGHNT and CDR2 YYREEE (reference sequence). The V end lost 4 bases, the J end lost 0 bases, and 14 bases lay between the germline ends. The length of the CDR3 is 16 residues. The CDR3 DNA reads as TGTGCCAGCAGCCCTCTAGCACAGAGCTCCTACAATGAGCAGTTCTTC. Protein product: CASSPLAQSSYNEQFF.

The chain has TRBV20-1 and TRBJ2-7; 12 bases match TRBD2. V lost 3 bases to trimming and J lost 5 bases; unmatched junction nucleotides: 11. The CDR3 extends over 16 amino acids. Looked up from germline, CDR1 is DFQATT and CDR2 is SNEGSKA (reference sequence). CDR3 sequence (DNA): TGCAGTGCTAGGACTAGCGGGAGATGGGGTGGCAACGAGCAGTACTTC. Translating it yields CSARTSGRWGGNEQYF.

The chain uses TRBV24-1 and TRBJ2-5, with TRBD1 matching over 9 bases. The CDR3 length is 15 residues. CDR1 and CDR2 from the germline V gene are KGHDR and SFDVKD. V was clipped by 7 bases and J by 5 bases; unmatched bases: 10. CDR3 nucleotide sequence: TGTGCCACCAGCGAAGGAGGGACAGGGAGGGAGACCCAGTACTTC. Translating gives CATSEGGTGRETQYF.

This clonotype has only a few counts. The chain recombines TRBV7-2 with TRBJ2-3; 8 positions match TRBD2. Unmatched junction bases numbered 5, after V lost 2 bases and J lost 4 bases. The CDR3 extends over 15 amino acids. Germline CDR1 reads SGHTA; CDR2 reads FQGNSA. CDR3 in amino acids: CASSLSGGRPDTQYF. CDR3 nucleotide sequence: TGTGCCAGCAGCTTAAGCGGGGGACGTCCAGATACGCAGTATTTT.

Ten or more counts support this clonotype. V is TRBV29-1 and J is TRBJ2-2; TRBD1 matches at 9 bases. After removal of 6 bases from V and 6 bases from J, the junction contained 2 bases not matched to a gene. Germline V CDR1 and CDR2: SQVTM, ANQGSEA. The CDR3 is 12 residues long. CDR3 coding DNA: TGCAGCGTGCGGACAGGGGCCGGGGAGCTGTTTTTT. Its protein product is CSVRTGAGELFF.

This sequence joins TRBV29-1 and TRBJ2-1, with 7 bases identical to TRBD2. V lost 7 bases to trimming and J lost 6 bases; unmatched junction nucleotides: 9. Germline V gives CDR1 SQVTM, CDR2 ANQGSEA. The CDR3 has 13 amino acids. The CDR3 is CSARGGSVNEQFF. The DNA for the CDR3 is TGCAGCGCCCGGGGAGGGAGTGTCAATGAGCAGTTCTTC.

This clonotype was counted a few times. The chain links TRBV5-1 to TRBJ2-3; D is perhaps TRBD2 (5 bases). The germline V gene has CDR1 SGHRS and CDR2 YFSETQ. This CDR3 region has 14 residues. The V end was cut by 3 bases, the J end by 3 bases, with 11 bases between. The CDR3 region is CASSSDSTTDTQYF. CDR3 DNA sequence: TGCGCCAGCAGCTCGGACTCTACGACAGATACGCAGTATTTT.

CDR3: CSARNGSMRIQYF. The CDR3 nucleotides are TGCAGTGCCCGAAACGGGAGTATGCGCATTCAGTACTTC. The V and J genes are TRBV20-1 and TRBJ2-4, with TRBD2 as a possible D gene (6 bases). Between the trimmed V and J ends, which lost 6 bases and 9 bases, there was a span of 18 bases. The V gene's germline CDR1 is DFQATT and CDR2 SNEGSKA (reference sequence). The CDR3 length is 13 residues.